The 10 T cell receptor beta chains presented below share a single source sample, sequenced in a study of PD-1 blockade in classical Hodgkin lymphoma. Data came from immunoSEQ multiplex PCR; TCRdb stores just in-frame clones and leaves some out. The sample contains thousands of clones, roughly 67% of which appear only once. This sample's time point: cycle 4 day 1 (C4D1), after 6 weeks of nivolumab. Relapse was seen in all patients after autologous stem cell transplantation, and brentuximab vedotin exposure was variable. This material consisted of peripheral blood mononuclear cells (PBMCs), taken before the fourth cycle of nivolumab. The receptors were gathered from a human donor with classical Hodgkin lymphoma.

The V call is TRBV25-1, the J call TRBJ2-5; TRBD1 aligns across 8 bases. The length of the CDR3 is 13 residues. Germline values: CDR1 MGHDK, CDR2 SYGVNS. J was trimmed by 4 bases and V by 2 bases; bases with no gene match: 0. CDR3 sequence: CASSEQGAETQYF. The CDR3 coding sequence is TGTGCCAGCAGTGAACAGGGGGCAGAGACCCAGTACTTC.

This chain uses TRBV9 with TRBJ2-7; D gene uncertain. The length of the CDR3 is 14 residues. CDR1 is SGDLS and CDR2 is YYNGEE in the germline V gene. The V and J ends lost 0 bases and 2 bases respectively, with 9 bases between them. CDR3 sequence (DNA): TGTGCCAGCAGCGTAGGCCCCGCTGCCTACGAGCAGTACTTC. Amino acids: CASSVGPAAYEQYF.

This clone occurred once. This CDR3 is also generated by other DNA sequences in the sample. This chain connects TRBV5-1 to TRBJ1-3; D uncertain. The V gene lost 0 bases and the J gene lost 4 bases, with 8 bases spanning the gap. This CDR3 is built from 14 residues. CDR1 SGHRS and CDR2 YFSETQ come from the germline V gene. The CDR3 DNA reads TGCGCCAGCAGCTTGGGAGGTCCCGGAAACACCATATATTTT. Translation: CASSLGGPGNTIYF.

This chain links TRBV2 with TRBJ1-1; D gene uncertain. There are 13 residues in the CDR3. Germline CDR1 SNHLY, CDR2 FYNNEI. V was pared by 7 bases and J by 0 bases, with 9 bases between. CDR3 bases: TGTGCCAGCACGGCAGACATGAACACTGAAGCTTTCTTT. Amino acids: CASTADMNTEAFF.

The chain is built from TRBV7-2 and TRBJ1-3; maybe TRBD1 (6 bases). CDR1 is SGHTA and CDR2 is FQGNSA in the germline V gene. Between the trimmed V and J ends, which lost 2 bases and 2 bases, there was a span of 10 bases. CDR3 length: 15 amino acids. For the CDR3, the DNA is TGTGCCAGCAGCTTAACTCCAGGGGCTGGAAACACCATATATTTT. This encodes CASSLTPGAGNTIYF.

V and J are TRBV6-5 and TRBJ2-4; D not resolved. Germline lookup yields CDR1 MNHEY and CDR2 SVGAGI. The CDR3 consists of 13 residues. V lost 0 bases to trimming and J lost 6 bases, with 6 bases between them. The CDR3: CASSYSARNIQYF. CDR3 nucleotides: TGTGCCAGCAGTTACTCGGCCCGAAACATTCAGTACTTC.

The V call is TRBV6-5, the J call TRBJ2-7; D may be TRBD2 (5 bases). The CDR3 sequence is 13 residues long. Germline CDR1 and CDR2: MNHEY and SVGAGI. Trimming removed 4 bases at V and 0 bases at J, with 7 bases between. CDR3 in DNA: TGTGCCAGCAGTTTTGACTACTCCTACGAGCAGTACTTC. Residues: CASSFDYSYEQYF.

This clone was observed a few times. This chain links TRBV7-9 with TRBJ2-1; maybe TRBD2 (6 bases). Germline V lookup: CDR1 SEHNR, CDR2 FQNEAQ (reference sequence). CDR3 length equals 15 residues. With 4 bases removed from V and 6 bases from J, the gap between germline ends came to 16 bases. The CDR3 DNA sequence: TGTGCCAGCAGCTCGGGGACTTATAAGGGCAATGAGCAGTTCTTC. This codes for CASSSGTYKGNEQFF.

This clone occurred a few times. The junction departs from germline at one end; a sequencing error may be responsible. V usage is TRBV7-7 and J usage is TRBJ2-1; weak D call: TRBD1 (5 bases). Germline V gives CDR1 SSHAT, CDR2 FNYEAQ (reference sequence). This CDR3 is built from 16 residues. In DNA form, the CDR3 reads TGTGCTAGCAGCTCCACAGGAGCGCGACCTTACAATGAGCAGTTCTTC. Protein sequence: CASSSTGARPYNEQFF.

The DNA of the CDR3 is TGTGCCAGCAGCTTACAGAACACTGAAGCTTTCTTT. It yields the protein CASSLQNTEAFF. V and J are TRBV5-4 and TRBJ1-1; D is unclear. The V end was cut by 2 bases, the J end by 1 base, with 3 bases between. Germline-derived CDR1 and CDR2 are SGHNT and YYREEE (reference sequence). The CDR3 length is 12 residues. Using reference TRBV5-4 and TRBJ1-1 for the parts outside the CDR3, the full variable domain is ETGVTQSPTHLIKTRGQQVTLRCSSQSGHNTVSWYQQALGQGPQFIFQYYREEENGRGNFPPRFSGLQFPNYSSELNVNALELDDSALYLCASSLQNTEAFFGQGTRLTVV.